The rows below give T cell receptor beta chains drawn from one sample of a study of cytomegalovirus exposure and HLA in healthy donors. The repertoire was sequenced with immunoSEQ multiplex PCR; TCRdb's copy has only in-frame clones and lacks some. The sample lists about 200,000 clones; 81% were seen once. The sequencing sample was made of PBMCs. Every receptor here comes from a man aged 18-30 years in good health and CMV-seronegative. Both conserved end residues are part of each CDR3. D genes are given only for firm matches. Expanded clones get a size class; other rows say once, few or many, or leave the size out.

CASSFFRDKQETQYF,TRBV7-6,NA,TRBJ2-5,NA
CASSLGGTAKNGYTF,TRBV5-4,TRBD1,TRBJ1-2,NA
CASSERNRGTDTQYF,TRBV6-1,NA,TRBJ2-3,few
CASSSGQSYGYTF,TRBV28,TRBD1,TRBJ1-2,NA
CASSFGYTGELFF,TRBV5-6,NA,TRBJ2-2,NA
CASRDRSGEQYF,TRBV5-1,TRBD1,TRBJ2-7,NA
CASSLRSPRVAANTGELFF,TRBV7-6,NA,TRBJ2-2,NA
CATSRDRDREFF,TRBV15,TRBD1,TRBJ2-1,NA
CASSWLAGGHTGELFF,TRBV6-6,TRBD2,TRBJ2-2,NA
CASSLTGQTMRGYTF,TRBV27,TRBD1,TRBJ1-2,NA
CSSSLSFLQGSSGNTIYF,TRBV7-9,NA,TRBJ1-3,NA
CATRGGRNTEAFF,TRBV7-2,TRBD1,TRBJ1-1,once
CSSSLGGTSQETQYF,TRBV7-9,TRBD2,TRBJ2-5,NA
CASSKVTGAYYGYTF,TRBV28,NA,TRBJ1-2,NA
CASSLKVEGDYSYNEQFF,TRBV11-2,NA,TRBJ2-1,NA